Each of the 12 T cell receptor beta chains below was sequenced from the same sample in a study of blood T cells in healthy people across ages. The authors ran a second PCR of 7 to 11 cycles using a sample-barcoded 5' primer and a J-beta primer mix. One entry per CDR3 protein, called by TCRdb with MiXCR from the 5' RACE reads. The sample carries about 1,800,000 distinct CDR3 sequences, roughly 27% recorded once. The specimen sequenced was blood. The origin of the receptors is a woman aged 25 to 39 in good health.

The chain uses TRBV5-1 and TRBJ2-5, with D perhaps being TRBD1 or TRBD2 (5 bases each). V was clipped by 4 bases and J by 4 bases, with 14 bases between them. Germline V gene data show CDR1 as SGHRS and CDR2 as YFSETQ. The CDR3 extends over 14 amino acids. The CDR3 region is CASSTEAGTETQYF. The CDR3, as DNA: TGCGCCAGCAGCACTGAAGCAGGGACAGAGACCCAGTACTTC.

This clonotype was detected a few times. V gene TRBV14 combines with J gene TRBJ2-5; perhaps TRBD2 as D (5 bases). The V and J ends lost 4 bases and 7 bases respectively, with 16 bases between them. Germline-derived CDR1 and CDR2 are SGHDN and FVKESK. This CDR3 spans 14 amino acids. CDR3 sequence: CASSPSPGLVTQYF. The CDR3 nucleotides are TGTGCCAGCAGCCCGAGCCCGGGATTGGTGACCCAGTACTTC.

The chain combines TRBV6-1 with TRBJ2-7; 10 positions agree with TRBD2. Trimming at V came to 6 bases and at J to 1 base, leaving 6 bases not matched to a gene. In germline, CDR1 is MNHNS, CDR2 SASEGT. The CDR3 loop spans 15 amino acids. In DNA form, the CDR3 reads TGTGCCAGCAGGAAGCGGGGGGGAAATTCCTACGAGCAGTACTTC. Translated: CASRKRGGNSYEQYF.

This chain joins TRBV9 and TRBJ2-2; D is ambiguous. CDR1 and CDR2 from the germline V gene are SGDLS and YYNGEE. This CDR3 region has 15 residues. With 0 bases removed from V and 6 bases from J, the gap between germline ends came to 12 bases. The CDR3, as DNA: TGTGCCAGCAGCGTAGCCTCGATGGTCCCCGGGGAGCTGTTTTTT. Translating gives CASSVASMVPGELFF.

This clonotype was seen repeatedly, ten times or more. J is TRBJ2-1 and V is TRBV5-1; D ambiguous. Per germline, CDR1 SGHRS and CDR2 YFSETQ. Trimming removed 0 bases from V and 5 bases from J, with 9 bases in between. The CDR3 has 14 residues. CDR3 amino acids: CASSLGYGNNEQFF. The CDR3 DNA follows: TGCGCCAGCAGCTTGGGGTACGGAAACAATGAGCAGTTCTTC.

V gene TRBV7-8 combines with J gene TRBJ1-2; weak D call: TRBD1 (6 bases). Germline V gene sequence: CDR1 SGHVS, CDR2 FQNEAQ. The CDR3 extends over 13 amino acids. Deletions cut 5 bases from V and 6 bases from J, with 13 bases between. CDR3 sequence: CASSPEYRDGYTF. Written as DNA, the CDR3 is TGTGCCAGCAGCCCAGAGTACAGGGATGGCTACACCTTC.

This clonotype was seen a single time. The chain employs TRBV12-3 or TRBV12-4 and TRBJ2-4, with TRBD2 matching over 10 bases. J gave up 13 bases and V 5 bases, and 5 bases lay outside the gene matches. This CDR3 is 12 amino acids long. CDR3 in DNA: TGTGCCAGCAGTATCGGACTAGCGGTGCAGTACTTC. This encodes CASSIGLAVQYF.

The chain joins TRBV19 to TRBJ1-2, with TRBD1 matching over 7 bases. This CDR3 spans 14 amino acids. V trimming: 4 bases; J trimming: 3 bases; junction bases outside the gene matches: 5. The germline V gene encodes CDR1 LNHDA and CDR2 SQIVND (reference sequence). This CDR3 reads CASSTRDRYYGYTF. The CDR3 nucleotides read TGTGCCAGTAGTACCCGGGACAGATACTATGGCTACACCTTC. The variable domain in full, completed from reference TRBV19 and TRBJ1-2, reads DGGITQSPKYLFRKEGQNVTLSCEQNLNHDAMYWYRQDPGQGLRLIYYSQIVNDFQKGDIAEGYSVSREKKESFPLTVTSAQKNPTAFYLCASSTRDRYYGYTFGSGTRLTVV.

The genes are TRBV5-5 and TRBJ2-7; the D call may be TRBD1 or TRBD2 (5 bases each). Per germline, CDR1 SGHKS and CDR2 YYEKEE (reference sequence). The CDR3 runs to 16 residues. Trimming cost V 4 bases and J 6 bases, with 23 bases left between them. CDR3 nucleotide sequence: TGTGCCAGCAGCAGCCGGGACGGATCAAATTTCGGCGAGCAGTACTTC. Translation: CASSSRDGSNFGEQYF.

The V call is TRBV28, the J call TRBJ1-5; the D is unclear. With 5 bases removed from V and 5 bases from J, the gap between germline ends came to 16 bases. The germline V gene encodes CDR1 MDHEN and CDR2 SYDVKM. The CDR3 loop spans 15 amino acids. This CDR3 reads CASSLRTGRYQPQHF. In DNA form, the CDR3 reads TGTGCCAGCAGTCTCAGGACGGGAAGATATCAGCCCCAGCATTTT.

This chain connects TRBV5-4 to TRBJ2-4, with D tentatively TRBD1 or TRBD2 (6 bases each). V was cut by 6 bases and J by 7 bases, with 14 bases left in between. This CDR3 has 13 amino acids. The germline V gene has CDR1 SGHNT and CDR2 YYREEE (reference sequence). CDR3 region: CASTVGGRNIQYF. DNA for the CDR3: TGTGCCAGCACGGTTGGGGGGCGGAACATTCAGTACTTC.

V is TRBV29-1 and J is TRBJ2-1; D call uncertain. V was pared by 4 bases and J by 6 bases, with 10 bases between. The CDR3 sequence is 12 residues long. The germline CDR1 and CDR2 sequences are SQVTM and ANQGSEA. In DNA, the CDR3 is TGCAGCGTTGTAGAGATCTCCAATGAGCAGTTCTTC. It yields the protein CSVVEISNEQFF.